The 28 T cell receptor beta chains below all came from one sample that was sequenced in a study of CD8 T cells in Susac syndrome. RNA, at about 0.5 to 1 ug, was reverse transcribed with random hexamers. TCRdb passed the immunoSEQ multiplex PCR reads through MiXCR, listing each CDR3 protein once. Of under 200,000 distinct CDR3 sequences in the sample, approximately 95% were seen once. Sample: CD8+ T cells from PBMCs. All receptors derive from a human donor with Susac syndrome.

The rearrangement joins TRBV13 to TRBJ1-1, with D perhaps matching TRBD1 (6 bases). The germline gives CDR1 PRHDT, CDR2 FYEKMQ (reference sequence). There are 14 residues in the CDR3. Trimming took 1 base from V and 3 from J, leaving 9 bases between them. In DNA form, the CDR3 reads TGTGCCAGCAGCTTAGTCGCAGGGGACACTGAAGCTTTCTTT. It specifies CASSLVAGDTEAFF. Full variable domain (remainder filled in from reference TRBV13 and TRBJ1-1): AAGVIQSPRHLIKEKRETATLKCYPIPRHDTVYWYQQGPGQDPQFLISFYEKMQSDKGSIPDRFSAQQFSDYHSELNMSSLELGDSALYFCASSLVAGDTEAFFGQGTRLTVV.

This chain joins TRBV29-1 and TRBJ1-3; D gene uncertain. CDR3 length: 13 residues. The germline V gene has CDR1 SQVTM and CDR2 ANQGSEA. Trimming stripped 8 bases from V and 1 base from J, with 12 bases between. CDR3 DNA: TGCAGCTTTAGAGGGAGTTCTGGAAACACCATATATTTT. Its protein is CSFRGSSGNTIYF.

The rearrangement links TRBV7-8 to TRBJ2-1, with 8 bases lining up with TRBD2. CDR3 length: 14 amino acids. The V and J ends lost 0 bases and 9 bases, in that order; junction bases with no gene match: 4. CDR1 SGHVS and CDR2 FQNEAQ come from the germline V gene. The CDR3 is CASSLALAGIEQFF. The CDR3, as DNA: TGTGCCAGCAGCTTAGCCCTAGCGGGTATTGAGCAGTTCTTC.

The V call is TRBV12-3 or TRBV12-4, the J call TRBJ2-7, with TRBD2 matching over 8 bases. Losses at the gene ends were 6 bases for V and 6 bases for J; bases not matched to a gene: 7. This CDR3 is 13 amino acids long. DNA of the CDR3: TGTGCCAGCAGCCTCGGACTAGCTGCCGAGCAGTACTTC. It yields the protein CASSLGLAAEQYF.

The chain is built from TRBV29-1 and TRBJ1-1; 9 bases map to TRBD1. The CDR3 has 15 residues. CDR1 is SQVTM and CDR2 is ANQGSEA in the germline V gene. After removal of 4 bases from V and 1 base from J, the junction contained 7 bases not matched to a gene. The CDR3 sequence: CSVGTGTGTNTEAFF. The CDR3 nucleotides read TGCAGCGTTGGTACGGGGACAGGGACGAACACTGAAGCTTTCTTT.

V gene TRBV13 combines with J gene TRBJ1-2; a weak D match, TRBD1 (6 bases). The V gene's germline CDR1 is PRHDT and CDR2 FYEKMQ (reference sequence). The V end lost 5 bases, the J end lost 6 bases, and 19 bases lay between the germline ends. The CDR3 has 15 residues. As DNA, the CDR3 is TGTGCCAGCAGCCCCCGGACAGAGAATGCTAATGGCTACACCTTC. It translates to CASSPRTENANGYTF.

The gene calls are TRBV7-9 and TRBJ2-7, with D perhaps TRBD2 (5 bases). V shed 1 base and J shed 0 bases, with 13 bases lying between them. This CDR3 has 16 residues. Germline V gene sequence: CDR1 SEHNR, CDR2 FQNEAQ (reference sequence). The CDR3 DNA reads TGTGCCAGCAGCTTAGGTGCAGGACTCAGCTCCTACGAGCAGTACTTC. Translation gives CASSLGAGLSSYEQYF.

The J gene is TRBJ1-2, the V gene TRBV2; TRBD1 is a possible D gene (6 bases). Germline CDR1 and CDR2: SNHLY and FYNNEI. CDR3 length equals 13 residues. V gave up 11 bases and J gave up 3 bases, with 16 bases separating them. The chain's CDR3 is CAGVGQTDYGYTF. CDR3 sequence (DNA): TGTGCCGGGGTTGGACAGACAGACTATGGCTACACCTTC.

The sample holds one count of this clonotype. The CDR3 region has the DNA TGTGCCAGTCTACCAGCGGGGGCGACGTACAATGAGCAGTTCTTC. It codes for CASLPAGATYNEQFF. The chain joins TRBV5-6 to TRBJ2-1, with 8 bases fitting TRBD2. CDR1 is SGHDT and CDR2 is YYEEEE in the germline V gene. Trimming took 8 bases from V and 4 from J; bases not matched to a gene: 11. CDR3 length: 15 residues.

The chain employs TRBV7-8 and TRBJ1-2; TRBD1 matches 7 bases. V dropped 5 bases and J dropped 7; count of bases not matched to a gene: 10. The germline CDR1 and CDR2 sequences are SGHVS and FQNEAQ. This CDR3 region has 14 residues. CDR3 in amino acids: CASSTRQGLGGYTF. DNA for the CDR3: TGTGCCAGCAGCACCCGACAGGGTCTGGGTGGCTACACCTTC. The variable domain in full, completed from reference TRBV7-8 and TRBJ1-2, reads GAGVSQSPRYKVAKRGQDVALRCDPISGHVSLFWYQQALGQGPEFLTYFQNEAQLDKSGLPSDRFFAERPEGSVSTLKIQRTQQEDSAVYLCASSTRQGLGGYTFGSGTRLTVV.

The chain combines TRBV15 with TRBJ2-1, with 11 bases matching TRBD2. Germline V gives CDR1 LNHNV, CDR2 YYDKDF (reference sequence). This CDR3 is 16 amino acids long. With 3 bases clipped from V and 6 bases from J, the junction kept 7 bases outside the gene matches. CDR3 sequence (DNA): TGTGCCACCAGCAGGGGTAGCGGGAGGGGCCTCAATGAGCAGTTCTTC. Residues: CATSRGSGRGLNEQFF. The complete variable domain, with remaining parts taken from reference TRBV15 and TRBJ2-1, reads DAMVIQNPRYQVTQFGKPVTLSCSQTLNHNVMYWYQQKSSQAPKLLFHYYDKDFNNEADTPDNFQSRRPNTSFCFLDIRSPGLGDTAMYLCATSRGSGRGLNEQFFGPGTRLTVL.

The rearrangement links TRBV6-5 to TRBJ1-1; possible D gene TRBD1, 6 bases. V was trimmed by 0 bases and J by 5 bases, leaving 13 bases between them. CDR3 length: 15 residues. Germline V gives CDR1 MNHEY, CDR2 SVGAGI. The CDR3 loop is CASSYSYREDTEAFF. The CDR3 region has the DNA TGTGCCAGCAGTTACTCTTACAGGGAGGATACTGAAGCTTTCTTT.

The chain combines TRBV11-1 with TRBJ2-1; 11 bases line up with TRBD1. V shed 5 bases and J 3 bases; nucleotides not matched to a gene: 6. The CDR3 loop spans 16 amino acids. CDR1 and CDR2 (germline): SGHAT, FQDESV (reference sequence). The chain's CDR3 is CASSATGTGGYNEQFF. CDR3 sequence (DNA): TGTGCCAGCAGCGCGACCGGGACAGGGGGCTACAATGAGCAGTTCTTC.

The rearrangement joins TRBV4-1 to TRBJ1-5; 9 nucleotides agree with TRBD1. Germline V gene data show CDR1 as MGHRA and CDR2 as YSYEKL. Trimming at V came to 0 bases and at J to 4 bases, leaving 4 bases not matched to a gene. This CDR3 comprises 16 residues. The CDR3 DNA reads as TGCGCCAGCAGCCAAGAAGCTGGACAGGGGAATCAGCCCCAGCATTTT. This codes for CASSQEAGQGNQPQHF.

The genes are TRBV14 and TRBJ2-7; 8 bases match TRBD2. J lost 3 bases, V lost 1 base, and 5 bases had no gene match. This CDR3 is built from 15 residues. Germline lookup yields CDR1 SGHDN and CDR2 FVKESK. CDR3 region: CASSQATSGNYEQYF. CDR3 in DNA: TGTGCCAGCAGCCAAGCAACTAGCGGAAACTACGAGCAGTACTTC.

CDR3 region: CASSEVGSEAFF. CDR3 in DNA: TGTGCCAGCAGTGAAGTGGGGTCTGAAGCTTTCTTT. This chain uses TRBV2 with TRBJ1-1; D call uncertain. CDR1 is SNHLY and CDR2 is FYNNEI in the germline V gene. V was trimmed by 1 base and J by 6 bases, leaving 6 bases between them. This CDR3 comprises 12 residues.

The rearrangement joins TRBV15 to TRBJ2-7, with D perhaps matching TRBD1 (5 bases). Germline V gene lookup returns CDR1 LNHNV and CDR2 YYDKDF (reference sequence). The V end lost 0 bases, the J end lost 0 bases, and 9 bases lay between the germline ends. CDR3 length: 15 amino acids. The CDR3 here is CATSRDRTTSYEQYF. In DNA, the CDR3 is TGTGCCACCAGCAGAGATAGGACAACCTCCTACGAGCAGTACTTC. The whole variable domain, filled in from reference TRBV15 and TRBJ2-7, reads DAMVIQNPRYQVTQFGKPVTLSCSQTLNHNVMYWYQQKSSQAPKLLFHYYDKDFNNEADTPDNFQSRRPNTSFCFLDIRSPGLGDTAMYLCATSRDRTTSYEQYFGPGTRLTVT.

This chain links TRBV3-1 with TRBJ1-2; no reliable D call. This CDR3 region has 17 residues. Germline lookup yields CDR1 LGHDT and CDR2 YNNKEL (reference sequence). V was trimmed by 0 bases and J by 0 bases, leaving 14 bases between them. CDR3 DNA: TGTGCCAGCAGCCAAGATAGGCAGGCGTTAGCTAACTATGGCTACACCTTC. It encodes CASSQDRQALANYGYTF.

The chain couples TRBV4-1 to TRBJ1-4, with D tentatively TRBD1 (6 bases). This CDR3 region has 14 residues. V was clipped by 3 bases and J by 8 bases, with 13 bases between them. Germline V gene data show CDR1 as MGHRA and CDR2 as YSYEKL. As DNA, the CDR3 is TGCGCCAGCAGCCAGGGGGCGGATAGGGAAAAACTGTTTTTT. This encodes CASSQGADREKLFF.

J is TRBJ2-1 and V is TRBV9, with 9 bases identical to TRBD2. After removal of 4 bases from V and 8 bases from J, the junction contained 13 bases not matched to a gene. Germline lookup yields CDR1 SGDLS and CDR2 YYNGEE. This CDR3 region has 16 residues. CDR3 amino acids: CASSHPPAGGRYEQFF. The CDR3 DNA sequence: TGTGCCAGCAGCCACCCCCCGGCGGGAGGGAGGTATGAGCAGTTCTTC.

This clonotype was seen once. DNA for the CDR3: TGCGCCAGCAGCCAAGATGCCTATATCAGCTCCTACGAGCAGTACTTC. Translated, it gives CASSQDAYISSYEQYF. The chain recombines TRBV4-1 with TRBJ2-7; D gene uncertain. CDR3 length: 16 residues. V lost 0 bases, J lost 0 bases, and 12 bases lay in between. CDR1 and CDR2 (germline): MGHRA, YSYEKL.

The chain carries TRBV6-1 and TRBJ1-4; D ambiguous. Between the trimmed V and J ends, which lost 5 bases and 2 bases, there was a span of 15 bases. The CDR3 covers 16 residues. Germline CDR1 and CDR2: MNHNS and SASEGT. The DNA for the CDR3 is TGTGCCAGCAGTCTAATTAGATCCGGGACTAATGAAAAACTGTTTTTT. Amino acids: CASSLIRSGTNEKLFF.

V gene TRBV7-2 combines with J gene TRBJ1-1, with TRBD1 as a possible D gene (6 bases). This CDR3 has 15 residues. The V gene lost 1 base and the J gene lost 5 bases, with 14 bases spanning the gap. Germline V gene sequence: CDR1 SGHTA, CDR2 FQGNSA. CDR3 protein: CASSLGSWRGTEAFF. CDR3 bases: TGTGCCAGCAGCTTAGGGTCGTGGAGGGGGACTGAAGCTTTCTTT.

The rearrangement links TRBV21-1 to TRBJ2-5; the table's D gene call, TRBD1, was not cross checked with the DNA. TRBV21-1 is a known pseudogene. The CDR3 totals 14 residues. The CDR3 nucleotides are TGTGCCAGCGGAACCGTGACAGGGCAAGAGACCCAGTACTTC. This encodes CASGTVTGQETQYF.

The V and J genes are TRBV6-1 and TRBJ1-2; D gene uncertain. Looked up from germline, CDR1 is MNHNS and CDR2 is SASEGT. V lost 3 bases and J 5 bases, leaving 19 bases between the germline ends. The CDR3 loop spans 16 amino acids. The CDR3 loop is CASSEKRTSTLYGYTF. The CDR3 DNA reads TGTGCCAGCAGTGAGAAGCGGACTAGTACGCTTTATGGCTACACCTTC.

This CDR3 is CASSDGTSGFAGELFF. CDR3 bases: TGTGCCAGCAGTGACGGGACTAGCGGGTTTGCCGGGGAGCTGTTTTTT. This chain uses TRBV6-4 with TRBJ2-2, with TRBD2 matching 12 bases. This CDR3 is built from 16 residues. The V gene's germline CDR1 is MRHNA and CDR2 SNTAGT. Germline trimming cut 2 bases from V and 6 bases from J; bases unmatched to any gene: 4.

The chain links TRBV24-1 to TRBJ2-1; a weak D match, TRBD2 (5 bases). Trimming removed 4 bases at V and 4 bases at J, with 16 bases between. The V gene's germline CDR1 is KGHDR and CDR2 SFDVKD. CDR3 length: 16 residues. The CDR3 nucleotides are TGTGCCACCAGTGACTCTTTAGCGTCTTCTTACAATGAGCAGTTCTTC. The encoded protein is CATSDSLASSYNEQFF.

This chain joins TRBV5-1 and TRBJ2-5, with TRBD2 matching over 11 bases. Germline V gene data show CDR1 as SGHRS and CDR2 as YFSETQ. The ends lost 3 bases at V and 5 bases at J; junction bases unmatched: 6. CDR3 length: 15 residues. CDR3 sequence reads: CASSSTSGKTETQYF. CDR3 DNA sequence: TGCGCCAGCAGCTCGACTAGCGGGAAGACCGAGACCCAGTACTTC.